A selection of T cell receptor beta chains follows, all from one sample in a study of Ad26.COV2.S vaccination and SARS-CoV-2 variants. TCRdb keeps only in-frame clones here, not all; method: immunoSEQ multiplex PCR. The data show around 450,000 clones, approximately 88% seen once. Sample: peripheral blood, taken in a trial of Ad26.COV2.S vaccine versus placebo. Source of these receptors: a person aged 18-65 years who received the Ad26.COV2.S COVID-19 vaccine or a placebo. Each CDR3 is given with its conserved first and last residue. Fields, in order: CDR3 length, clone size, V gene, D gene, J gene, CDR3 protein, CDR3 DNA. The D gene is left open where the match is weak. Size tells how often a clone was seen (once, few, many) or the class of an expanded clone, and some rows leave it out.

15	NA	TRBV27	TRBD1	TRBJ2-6	CASGQVGSGANVLTF	TGTGCCAGCGGACAGGTCGGCTCTGGGGCCAACGTCCTGACTTTC
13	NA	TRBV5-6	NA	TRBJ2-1	CASSLGPYNEQFF	TGTGCCAGCAGCTTGGGTCCCTACAATGAGCAGTTCTTC
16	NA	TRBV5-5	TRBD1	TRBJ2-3	CASSTAGTGWSDTQYF	TGTGCCAGCAGCACTGCCGGGACAGGGTGGTCAGATACGCAGTATTTT
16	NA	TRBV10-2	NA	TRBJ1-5	CASRSGGGNSNQPQHF	TGCGCCAGCAGGTCAGGAGGCGGAAATAGCAATCAGCCCCAGCATTTT
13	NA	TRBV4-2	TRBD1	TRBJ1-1	CASSQARDREDFF	TGTGCCAGCAGCCAAGCCCGGGACAGGGAGGATTTCTTT
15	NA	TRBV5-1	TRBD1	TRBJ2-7	CASARRDRGLNEQYF	TGCGCCAGCGCCCGCCGGGACAGGGGGCTCAACGAGCAGTACTTC
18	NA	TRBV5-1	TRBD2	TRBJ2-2	CASVRGTSGGSNTGELFF	TGCGCCAGCGTCCGGGGGACTAGCGGGGGTTCGAACACCGGGGAGCTGTTTTTT
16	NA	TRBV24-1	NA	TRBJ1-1	CATSAAGEGTNTEAFF	TGTGCCACCAGTGCCGCGGGGGAGGGAACGAACACTGAAGCTTTCTTT
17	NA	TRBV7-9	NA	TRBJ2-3	CASSLALRTSVGDTQYF	TGTGCCAGCAGCTTAGCGCTCCGGACTTCAGTAGGAGATACGCAGTATTTT
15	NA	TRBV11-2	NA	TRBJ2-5	CASSPLRGRQETQYF	TGTGCCAGCAGCCCCCTCAGGGGAAGGCAAGAGACCCAGTACTTC
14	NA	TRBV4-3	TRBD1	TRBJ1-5	CASSLTGGGQPQHF	TGCGCCAGCAGCCTGACAGGGGGCGGTCAGCCCCAGCATTTT
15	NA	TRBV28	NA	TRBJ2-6	CASSSPGTGANVLTF	TGTGCCAGCAGTTCTCCAGGGACTGGGGCCAACGTCCTGACTTTC
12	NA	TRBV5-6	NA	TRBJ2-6	CASRTGANVLTF	TGTGCCAGCAGGACTGGGGCCAACGTCCTGACTTTC
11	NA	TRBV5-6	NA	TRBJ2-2	CASSYSGELFF	TGTGCCAGCAGTTACTCCGGGGAGCTGTTTTTT
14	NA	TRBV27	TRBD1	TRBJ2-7	CASSLRDRSYEQYF	TGTGCCAGCAGTTTAAGGGACAGGAGCTACGAGCAGTACTTC
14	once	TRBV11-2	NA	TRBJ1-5	CASSPGLANQPQHF	TGTGCCAGCAGCCCAGGGCTGGCCAATCAGCCCCAGCATTTT
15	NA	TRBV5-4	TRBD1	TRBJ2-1	CASSSGTGIYNEQFF	TGTGCCAGCAGCTCCGGGACAGGGATTTACAATGAGCAGTTCTTC